The 10 T cell receptor beta chains below were found in one sample sequenced in a study of CD8 T cells in Susac syndrome. The RNA input was 0.5 to 1 ug, and it was reverse transcribed with random hexamers. Using its own MiXCR run on the immunoSEQ multiplex PCR reads, TCRdb lists one record per CDR3 protein. The repertoire includes some 120,000 distinct CDR3 sequences, around 94% of them detected once, and around 0.2% sits in the top ten. Sequencing was carried out using CD8+ T cells from PBMCs. The source is a human donor with Susac syndrome.

The V call is TRBV29-1, the J call TRBJ2-5; D tentatively reads TRBD1 or TRBD2 (5 bases each). CDR1 is SQVTM and CDR2 is ANQGSEA in the germline V gene. The V gene lost 6 bases and the J gene lost 1 base, with 18 bases spanning the gap. The CDR3 extends over 15 amino acids. CDR3: CSVLGHGVFQETQYF. In DNA form, the CDR3 reads TGCAGCGTACTAGGACATGGGGTTTTCCAAGAGACCCAGTACTTC.

This chain uses TRBV6-5 with TRBJ1-1; D not certain. Trimming stripped 2 bases from V and 1 base from J, with 11 bases between. This CDR3 spans 15 amino acids. Germline CDR1 and CDR2: MNHEY and SVGAGI. CDR3 protein: CASSYRWSGNTEAFF. CDR3 bases: TGTGCCAGCAGTTACCGTTGGTCGGGGAACACTGAAGCTTTCTTT.

V usage is TRBV20-1 and J usage is TRBJ2-1; D might be TRBD2 (5 bases). Trimming stripped 5 bases from V and 7 bases from J, with 9 bases between. The CDR3 covers 11 residues. Germline CDR1 and CDR2: DFQATT and SNEGSKA (reference sequence). The CDR3 DNA sequence: TGCAGTGCTCTAGCCCGTAATGAGCAGTTCTTC. It encodes CSALARNEQFF.

This chain uses TRBV25-1 with TRBJ2-7; the D is unclear. The CDR3 consists of 13 residues. CDR1 and CDR2 from the germline V gene are MGHDK and SYGVNS. V was trimmed by 1 base and J by 2 bases, leaving 6 bases between them. The CDR3 nucleotides read TGTGCCAGCAGTGAATCGTACGCCTACGAGCAGTACTTC. Amino acid sequence: CASSESYAYEQYF.

This chain links TRBV4-3 with TRBJ2-7, with 7 bases aligning to TRBD2. Trimming at V came to 0 bases and at J to 3 bases, leaving 5 bases not matched to a gene. Germline values: CDR1 LGHNA, CDR2 YSLEER. This CDR3 has 15 amino acids. DNA for the CDR3: TGCGCCAGCAGCCAAGAAAGGGAGGGTTACTACGAGCAGTACTTC. As protein: CASSQEREGYYEQYF.

The chain recombines TRBV5-4 with TRBJ2-1; D is uncertain. The CDR3 totals 13 residues. The germline V gene has CDR1 SGHNT and CDR2 YYREEE (reference sequence). Trimming shortened V by 0 bases and J by 5 bases, and 6 bases separated the two germline ends. CDR3: CASSLGENNEQFF. The CDR3 nucleotides are TGTGCCAGCAGCTTGGGCGAGAACAATGAGCAGTTCTTC.

The chain has TRBV5-6 and TRBJ1-2; D call uncertain. The CDR3 has 14 residues. Germline loops: CDR1 SGHDT, CDR2 YYEEEE. Trimming left V 3 bases short and J 0 bases short, with 9 bases between. CDR3 loop: CASSWSDANYGYTF. The CDR3 bases are TGTGCCAGCAGCTGGTCGGACGCTAACTATGGCTACACCTTC.

The CDR3 nucleotides read TGTGCCACCCAAGCTCCGGGCGGACAGTCGTACCAAGAGACCCAGTACTTC. Its translation: CATQAPGGQSYQETQYF. The chain recombines TRBV7-9 with TRBJ2-5; a possible D gene is TRBD1 (6 bases). This CDR3 spans 17 amino acids. Deletions cut 10 bases from V and 0 bases from J, with 24 bases between. CDR1 is SEHNR and CDR2 is FQNEAQ in the germline V gene (reference sequence).

The chain combines TRBV5-1 with TRBJ2-7, with D perhaps TRBD2 (5 bases). This CDR3 region has 15 residues. The V and J ends lost 4 bases and 7 bases respectively, with 21 bases between them. Looked up from germline, CDR1 is SGHRS and CDR2 is YFSETQ. The CDR3 DNA sequence: TGCGCCAGCAGCAATTCCGGCTACCCGACGGGAGAGCAGTACTTC. This encodes CASSNSGYPTGEQYF.

The CDR3 protein is CSAKWAGTGELFF. In DNA, the CDR3 is TGCAGTGCTAAATGGGCCGGCACCGGGGAGCTGTTTTTT. The chain carries TRBV20-1 and TRBJ2-2; D is ambiguous. Germline V gives CDR1 DFQATT, CDR2 SNEGSKA (reference sequence). V was cut by 4 bases and J by 4 bases, with 10 bases left in between. The CDR3 spans 13 residues.